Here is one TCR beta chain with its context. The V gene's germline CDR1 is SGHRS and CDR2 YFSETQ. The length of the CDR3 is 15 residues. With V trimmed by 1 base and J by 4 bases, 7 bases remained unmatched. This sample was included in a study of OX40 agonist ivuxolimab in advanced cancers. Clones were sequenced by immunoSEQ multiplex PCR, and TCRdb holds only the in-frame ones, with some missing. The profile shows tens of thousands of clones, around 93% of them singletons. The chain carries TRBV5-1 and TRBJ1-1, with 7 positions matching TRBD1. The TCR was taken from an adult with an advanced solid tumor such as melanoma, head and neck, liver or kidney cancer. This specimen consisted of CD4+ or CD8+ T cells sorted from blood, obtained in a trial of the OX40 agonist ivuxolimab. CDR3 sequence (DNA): TGCGCCAGCAGCTTGTCGTCTACAGGGGCCACTGAAGCTTTCTTT. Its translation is CASSLSSTGATEAFF.